These 6 T cell receptor beta chains originate from one sample sequenced in a study of T cell repertoires in cytomegalovirus infection. TCRdb recomputed calls from the reads with MiXCR, one row per CDR3 protein. The sample records nearly 650,000 distinct CDR3 sequences, more than 20% being singletons. The sequenced sample was CD8+ T cells from PBMCs. The receptors were sampled from a human donor in good health (CMV status not recorded). Some clones in this sample may be carry-over from other donors' samples.

This clonotype has more than one count but fewer than ten. The chain is built from TRBV6-6 and TRBJ2-3; D possibly matches TRBD1 or TRBD2 (5 bases each). The CDR3 has 16 amino acids. Trimming took off 4 bases at V and 1 base at J, with 15 bases between the two ends. Germline V gives CDR1 MNHNY, CDR2 SVGAGI (reference sequence). CDR3 DNA: TGTGCCAGCAGTTTGGGACCTGCCCTCGGCACAGATACGCAGTATTTT. This sequence encodes CASSLGPALGTDTQYF.

This clonotype has at least ten counts. V and J are TRBV20-1 and TRBJ2-5; D unclear. The CDR3 covers 15 residues. Germline V gives CDR1 DFQATT, CDR2 SNEGSKA (reference sequence). Trimming shortened V by 0 bases and J by 2 bases, and 13 bases separated the two germline ends. CDR3 sequence: CSARDYGSRQETQYF. CDR3 bases: TGCAGTGCTAGAGATTACGGGTCCAGGCAAGAGACCCAGTACTTC.

V is TRBV5-4 and J is TRBJ2-2; 8 nucleotides align to TRBD1. Per the germline V gene, CDR1 is SGHNT and CDR2 is YYREEE (reference sequence). J lost 4 bases, V lost 3 bases, and 8 bases had no gene match. The CDR3 is made up of 16 amino acids. As DNA, the CDR3 is TGTGCCAGCAGCTCAGACAGGGGAACCGTCACCGGGGAGCTGTTTTTT. It is translated as CASSSDRGTVTGELFF.

The J gene is TRBJ2-5, the V gene TRBV12-3 or TRBV12-4, with 7 bases fitting TRBD1. This CDR3 region has 14 residues. The ends lost 6 bases at V and 3 bases at J; junction bases unmatched: 7. CDR3 protein: CASSHTGTEETQYF. The CDR3 nucleotides read TGTGCCAGCAGCCATACCGGGACAGAAGAGACCCAGTACTTC.

V usage is TRBV10-2 and J usage is TRBJ1-3, with D possibly being TRBD1 (6 bases). V was cut by 1 base and J by 4 bases, with 14 bases left in between. In germline, CDR1 is WSHSY, CDR2 SAAADI. The CDR3 runs 16 residues. CDR3 region: CASSEFLEGVGNTIYF. The CDR3 DNA reads as TGCGCCAGCAGTGAGTTTCTCGAGGGGGTCGGAAACACCATATATTTT.

This clonotype showed up many times. The rearrangement uses TRBV7-2 and TRBJ2-1; D gene unclear. The germline V gene encodes CDR1 SGHTA and CDR2 FQGNSA. The ends were cut back, 5 bases at V and 5 bases at J, with 13 bases in the middle. The CDR3 consists of 14 residues. The CDR3 is CASSPGRANNEQFF. Written as DNA, the CDR3 is TGTGCCAGCAGCCCCGGACGGGCAAACAATGAGCAGTTCTTC.